This T cell receptor beta chain derives from a study of blood T cell repertoires in COVID-19. Some clones are missing from TCRdb's copy, which holds only in-frame ones; the method was immunoSEQ multiplex PCR. There are about 150,000 clones in the sample; about 80% occur only once, and less than 30% lies in the top ten. With 4 bases clipped from V and 4 bases from J, the junction kept 7 bases outside the gene matches. This CDR3 is 15 amino acids long. Per germline, CDR1 MNHNY and CDR2 SVGAGI (reference sequence). The chain employs TRBV6-6 and TRBJ1-2, with 9 bases fitting TRBD1. This clonotype was obtained from a woman aged 55 to 70 with acute or convalescent COVID-19. Sequencing was done on a sample of peripheral blood. The CDR3 DNA is TGTGCCAGCAGTTTTGGACAGGGGTCCTCCTATGGCTACACCTTC. It yields the protein CASSFGQGSSYGYTF.